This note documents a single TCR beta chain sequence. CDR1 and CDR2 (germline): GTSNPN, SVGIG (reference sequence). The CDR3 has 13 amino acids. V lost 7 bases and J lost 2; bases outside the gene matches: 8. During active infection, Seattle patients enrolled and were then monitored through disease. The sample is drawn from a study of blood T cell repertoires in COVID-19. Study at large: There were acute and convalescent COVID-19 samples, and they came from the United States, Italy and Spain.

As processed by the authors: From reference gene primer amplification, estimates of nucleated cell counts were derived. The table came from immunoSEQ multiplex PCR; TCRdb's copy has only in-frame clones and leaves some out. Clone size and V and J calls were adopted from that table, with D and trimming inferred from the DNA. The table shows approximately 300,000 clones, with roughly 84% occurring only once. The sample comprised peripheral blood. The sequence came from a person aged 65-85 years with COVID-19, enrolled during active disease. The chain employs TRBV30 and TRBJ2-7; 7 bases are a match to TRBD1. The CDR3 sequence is CAYRTGGTYEQYF. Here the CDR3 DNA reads TGTGCCTATAGGACAGGTGGGACCTACGAGCAGTACTTC.